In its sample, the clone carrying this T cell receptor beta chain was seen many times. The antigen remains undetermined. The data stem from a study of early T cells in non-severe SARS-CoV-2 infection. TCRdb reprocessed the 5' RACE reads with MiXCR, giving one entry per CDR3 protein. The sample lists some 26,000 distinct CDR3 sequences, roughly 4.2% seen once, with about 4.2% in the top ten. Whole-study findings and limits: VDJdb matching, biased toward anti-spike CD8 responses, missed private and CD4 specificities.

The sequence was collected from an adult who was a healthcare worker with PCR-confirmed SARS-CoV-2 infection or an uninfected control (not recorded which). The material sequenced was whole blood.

The CDR3 DNA reads as TGCAGTGTTCCACAGACCGGGGAGCTGTTTTTT. Its translation: CSVPQTGELFF. The chain has TRBV20-1 and TRBJ2-2; no reliable D call. CDR1 and CDR2 from the germline V gene are DFQATT and SNEGSKA (reference sequence). CDR3 length: 11 amino acids. The V gene lost 7 bases and the J gene lost 5 bases, with 8 bases spanning the gap.